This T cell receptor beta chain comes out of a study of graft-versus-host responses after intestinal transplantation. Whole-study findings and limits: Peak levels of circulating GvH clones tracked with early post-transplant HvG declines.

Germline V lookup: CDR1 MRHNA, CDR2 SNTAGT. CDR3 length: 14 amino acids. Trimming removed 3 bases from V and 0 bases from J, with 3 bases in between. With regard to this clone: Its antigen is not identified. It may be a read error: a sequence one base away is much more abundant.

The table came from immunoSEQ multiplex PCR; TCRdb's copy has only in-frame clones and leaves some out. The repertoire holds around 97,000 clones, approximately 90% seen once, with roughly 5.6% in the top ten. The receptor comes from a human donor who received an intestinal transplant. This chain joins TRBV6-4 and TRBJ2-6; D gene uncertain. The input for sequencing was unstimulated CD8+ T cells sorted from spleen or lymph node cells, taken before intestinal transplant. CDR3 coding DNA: TGTGCCAGCAGTGAGGGCTCTGGGGCCAACGTCCTGACTTTC. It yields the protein CASSEGSGANVLTF.